These 28 T cell receptor beta chains were sequenced from one sample in a study of T cell changes during pregnancy in multiple sclerosis. The table came from immunoSEQ multiplex PCR; TCRdb's copy has only in-frame clones and leaves some out. The sample consists of roughly 60,000 clones, 80% to 95% of them appearing once. Here the sequenced sample was peripheral blood, taken in the second trimester of pregnancy. The receptors were gathered from a female donor with multiple sclerosis, enrolled in a pregnancy study.

J is TRBJ2-5 and V is TRBV5-1; 7 bases agree with TRBD1. The DNA end lines up better with TRBJ2-7; the J call may be wrong. The CDR3 runs 16 residues. Germline CDR1 and CDR2: SGHRS and YFSETQ. CDR3 sequence: CASSLGGQAMTYEQYF. CDR3 nucleotides: TGCGCCAGCAGCTTGGGTGGACAGGCCATGACCTACGAGCAGTACTTC.

The rearrangement links TRBV10-3 to TRBJ1-4; TRBD1 aligns across 10 bases. J lost 6 bases, V lost 10 bases, and 5 bases had no gene match. CDR1 and CDR2 from the germline V gene are ENHRY and SYGVKD. The CDR3 spans 13 residues. Written as DNA, the CDR3 is TGTGCCACCGGGACAGGGGTTGATGAAAAACTGTTTTTT. Translated, it gives CATGTGVDEKLFF.

The chain uses TRBV5-4 and TRBJ2-7, with 9 bases that match TRBD1. With V trimmed by 2 bases and J by 1 base, 10 bases remained unmatched. The CDR3 is made up of 17 amino acids. Germline V lookup: CDR1 SGHNT, CDR2 YYREEE (reference sequence). The CDR3 sequence is CASSFGTGNEWSYEQYF. CDR3 coding DNA: TGTGCCAGCAGCTTCGGGACAGGGAACGAGTGGTCCTACGAGCAGTACTTC. Full variable domain (rest looked up from reference TRBV5-4 and TRBJ2-7): ETGVTQSPTHLIKTRGQQVTLRCSSQSGHNTVSWYQQALGQGPQFIFQYYREEENGRGNFPPRFSGLQFPNYSSELNVNALELDDSALYLCASSFGTGNEWSYEQYFGPGTRLTVT.

This chain joins TRBV10-1 and TRBJ2-2; 7 bases match TRBD2. This CDR3 spans 14 amino acids. V lost 6 bases and J lost 3; bases outside the gene matches: 4. Germline V gene lookup returns CDR1 WNHNN and CDR2 SYGVQD (reference sequence). The CDR3 loop reads CASRAGSDTGELFF. The CDR3 DNA is TGCGCCAGCAGAGCGGGATCGGACACCGGGGAGCTGTTTTTT.

This sequence joins TRBV5-1 and TRBJ2-3; TRBD2 aligns across 8 bases. Germline V gene data show CDR1 as SGHRS and CDR2 as YFSETQ. This CDR3 has 14 residues. The V gene end was trimmed by 5 bases and the J gene end by 0 bases; junction bases not matched to a gene: 2. The CDR3 DNA reads TGCGCCAGCAGGGGCGGGAGGAGCACAGATACGCAGTATTTT. Translation gives CASRGGRSTDTQYF.

The V and J genes are TRBV4-2 and TRBJ2-1; 7 nucleotides line up with TRBD2. This CDR3 is built from 19 residues. Trimming took 2 bases from V and 0 from J; bases not matched to a gene: 13. CDR1 is LGHNA and CDR2 is YNFKEQ in the germline V gene. CDR3 protein: CASSQQSQRGMSSYNEQFF. The DNA of the CDR3 is TGTGCCAGCAGCCAACAGTCCCAGCGGGGAATGAGCTCCTACAATGAGCAGTTCTTC.

The chain joins TRBV6-4 to TRBJ2-3; 9 bases map to TRBD1. After removal of 6 bases from V and 1 base from J, the junction contained 5 bases not matched to a gene. The CDR3 loop spans 15 amino acids. Germline lookup yields CDR1 MRHNA and CDR2 SNTAGT. The CDR3 reads CASSPRDRGTDTQYF. The CDR3 nucleotides are TGTGCCAGCAGCCCCCGGGACAGGGGCACAGATACGCAGTATTTT.

The chain joins TRBV7-2 to TRBJ2-1; 7 bases line up with TRBD2. Germline CDR1 and CDR2: SGHTA and FQGNSA. Trimming removed 5 bases from V and 2 bases from J; junction bases left unmatched: 6. The CDR3 loop spans 15 amino acids. CDR3 sequence (DNA): TGTGCCAGCAGCAGGCGGGAGAGGGCCTACAATGAGCAGTTCTTC. Translating it yields CASSRRERAYNEQFF.

This sequence joins TRBV7-9 and TRBJ2-2; TRBD2 might be the D (6 bases). There are 15 residues in the CDR3. Trimming removed 5 bases at V and 2 bases at J, with 12 bases between. Germline values: CDR1 SEHNR, CDR2 FQNEAQ (reference sequence). CDR3 amino acids: CASSLGTVNTGELFF. The CDR3 DNA follows: TGTGCCAGCAGCCTCGGGACTGTAAACACCGGGGAGCTGTTTTTT.

V usage is TRBV11-1 and J usage is TRBJ2-1; 12 positions agree with TRBD2. Germline CDR1 and CDR2: SGHAT and FQDESV (reference sequence). The CDR3 covers 18 residues. V lost 1 base, J lost 6 bases, and 10 bases stayed unmatched. The CDR3 nucleotides are TGTGCCAGCAGCTTAGGGACTAGCGGGATCGCCGGGCCCAATGAGCAGTTCTTC. Amino acids: CASSLGTSGIAGPNEQFF.

J is TRBJ2-3 and V is TRBV5-4; 13 bases fit TRBD2. This CDR3 comprises 16 residues. CDR1 and CDR2 (germline): SGHNT, YYREEE (reference sequence). V was clipped by 0 bases and J by 6 bases; unmatched bases: 4. CDR3: CASSLGGLAGSDTQYF. CDR3 bases: TGTGCCAGCAGCTTGGGGGGACTAGCGGGATCTGATACGCAGTATTTT.

The chain uses TRBV29-1 and TRBJ2-3, with TRBD2 matching over 8 bases. The CDR3 covers 13 residues. CDR1 and CDR2 from the germline V gene are SQVTM and ANQGSEA. The V gene end was trimmed by 5 bases and the J gene end by 3 bases; junction bases not matched to a gene: 4. The CDR3 coding sequence is TGCAGCGTTTGGGGACTAGGGACAGATACGCAGTATTTT. It codes for CSVWGLGTDTQYF.

Only one count was recorded for this clone. This chain's CDR3 is CAWSVGTVNQPQHF. CDR3 in DNA: TGTGCCTGGAGTGTGGGCACAGTAAATCAGCCCCAGCATTTT. This chain joins TRBV30 and TRBJ1-5; no clear D. Germline CDR1 and CDR2: GTSNPN and SVGIG (reference sequence). This CDR3 has 14 residues. Between the trimmed V and J ends, which lost 0 bases and 4 bases, there was a span of 10 bases.

The V call is TRBV27, the J call TRBJ2-3, with TRBD1 matching 8 bases. The CDR3 loop spans 21 amino acids. Germline V gene data show CDR1 as MNHEY and CDR2 as SMNVEV (reference sequence). The J segment lost 0 bases and the V segment lost 5 bases, leaving 22 bases of the junction unmatched. The CDR3 DNA sequence: TGTGCCAGCAGTCCCGCTCCCGACAGGGGAAGTTGGATACCAAGCACAGATACGCAGTATTTT. Protein: CASSPAPDRGSWIPSTDTQYF.

V is TRBV7-9 and J is TRBJ2-7, with 7 positions matching TRBD2. Germline V lookup: CDR1 SEHNR, CDR2 FQNEAQ (reference sequence). V lost 5 bases to trimming and J lost 3 bases; unmatched junction nucleotides: 10. The CDR3 length is 15 residues. CDR3: CASSPGTNWDYEQYF. In DNA, the CDR3 is TGTGCCAGCAGCCCAGGGACTAACTGGGACTACGAGCAGTACTTC.

This chain uses TRBV6-4 with TRBJ2-5; the match to TRBD1 covers 9 bases. Looked up from germline, CDR1 is MRHNA and CDR2 is SNTAGT. With V trimmed by 3 bases and J by 6 bases, 5 bases remained unmatched. The CDR3 has 14 amino acids. The CDR3 is CASSETGGVKTQYF. In DNA, the CDR3 is TGTGCCAGCAGTGAAACAGGGGGCGTTAAGACCCAGTACTTC.

CDR3 amino acids: CASSGTGSPETQYF. The CDR3 region has the DNA TGTGCCAGCTCAGGGACAGGGAGTCCGGAGACCCAGTACTTC. The J gene is TRBJ2-5, the V gene TRBV7-6, with 9 bases aligning to TRBD1. The CDR3 length is 14 residues. Trimming cost V 8 bases and J 5 bases; bases outside gene matches: 9. The germline gives CDR1 SGHVS, CDR2 FNYEAQ.

The rearrangement links TRBV15 to TRBJ1-5, with D unresolved. The CDR3 is made up of 15 amino acids. Germline loops: CDR1 LNHNV, CDR2 YYDKDF (reference sequence). Trimming removed 0 bases from V and 1 base from J, with 7 bases in between. CDR3 in DNA: TGTGCCACCAGCAGAGATCCGGGGAGCAATCAGCCCCAGCATTTT. As protein: CATSRDPGSNQPQHF.

This chain connects TRBV6-6 to TRBJ1-4; D is ambiguous. V lost 3 bases, J lost 8 bases, and 7 bases lay in between. CDR1 is MNHNY and CDR2 is SVGAGI in the germline V gene (reference sequence). CDR3 length: 12 amino acids. CDR3 amino acids: CASSYGDEKLFF. CDR3 coding DNA: TGTGCCAGCAGTTATGGAGACGAAAAACTGTTTTTT.

The chain has TRBV18 and TRBJ1-5; a weak D match, TRBD1 (5 bases). Trimming pared 3 bases from V and 1 base from J, leaving 16 bases between. The CDR3 runs to 17 residues. CDR1 and CDR2 (germline): KGHSH, LQKENI. The CDR3 reads CASSPFAGSKSNQPQHF. DNA for the CDR3: TGTGCCAGCTCACCGTTTGCAGGGTCGAAAAGCAATCAGCCCCAGCATTTT.

The chain uses TRBV7-6 and TRBJ2-1; D may be TRBD2 (5 bases). From germline, CDR1 is SGHVS and CDR2 FNYEAQ. V lost 0 bases to trimming and J lost 2 bases, with 11 bases between them. The CDR3 has 16 amino acids. CDR3 nucleotide sequence: TGTGCCAGCAGCTTAGCGCCGAGCGGAGCCTACAATGAGCAGTTCTTC. This translates into CASSLAPSGAYNEQFF.

The V and J genes are TRBV29-1 and TRBJ2-1; D perhaps matches TRBD2 (7 bases). Trimming removed 6 bases from V and 10 bases from J, with 22 bases in between. There are 14 residues in the CDR3. Germline loops: CDR1 SQVTM, CDR2 ANQGSEA. CDR3 in amino acids: CSVAPGGGQREQFF. Written as DNA, the CDR3 is TGCAGCGTGGCCCCGGGGGGCGGGCAGCGCGAGCAGTTCTTC.

The J gene is TRBJ1-2, the V gene TRBV5-1; 10 bases map to TRBD1. CDR1 and CDR2 from the germline V gene are SGHRS and YFSETQ. The CDR3 has 16 amino acids. Trimming at V came to 4 bases and at J to 3 bases, leaving 9 bases not matched to a gene. As DNA, the CDR3 is TGCGCCAGCAGCCCCACATGGGGGACAGGGGACTATGGCTACACCTTC. Translating it yields CASSPTWGTGDYGYTF.

The rearrangement uses TRBV10-3 and TRBJ2-2, with TRBD1 identical over 9 bases. Germline lookup yields CDR1 ENHRY and CDR2 SYGVKD. The CDR3 length is 13 residues. V lost 10 bases, J lost 5 bases, and 5 bases stayed unmatched. DNA for the CDR3: TGTGCCAGCAAGGGACAGGGAACCGGGGAGCTGTTTTTT. It specifies CASKGQGTGELFF.

CDR3 nucleotides: TGTGCCAGCAGCTTGGGGGTAGGGGGACCTGGGGCCAACGTCCTGACTTTC. Translating it yields CASSLGVGGPGANVLTF. The V gene is TRBV11-3, the J gene TRBJ2-6; D perhaps matches TRBD1 (6 bases). V was clipped by 3 bases and J by 2 bases, with 14 bases between them. Germline V gene data show CDR1 as SGHNT and CDR2 as YENEEA. The length of the CDR3 is 17 residues.

In its sample, this clone was seen once. The rearrangement links TRBV6-6 to TRBJ2-7, with 8 bases aligning to TRBD1. Germline V lookup: CDR1 MNHNY, CDR2 SVGAGI (reference sequence). V lost 2 bases, J lost 2 bases, and 2 bases stayed unmatched. The CDR3 runs 14 residues. The CDR3 sequence: CASSYGTGTYEQYF. As DNA, the CDR3 is TGTGCCAGCAGTTACGGGACAGGAACCTACGAGCAGTACTTC.

This rearrangement joins TRBV13 to TRBJ2-2; D remains unclear. V lost 7 bases, J lost 6 bases, and 12 bases lay in between. This CDR3 comprises 13 residues. CDR1 PRHDT and CDR2 FYEKMQ come from the germline V gene (reference sequence). CDR3 loop: CASKTVGAGELFF. CDR3 DNA: TGTGCCAGCAAAACGGTCGGAGCCGGGGAGCTGTTTTTT.

The chain combines TRBV19 with TRBJ2-3, with 7 bases lining up with TRBD1. CDR1 is LNHDA and CDR2 is SQIVND in the germline V gene (reference sequence). This CDR3 spans 14 amino acids. The ends lost 4 bases at V and 6 bases at J; junction bases unmatched: 7. The CDR3 DNA reads as TGTGCCAGTAGTACGACAGGGTCGAGGGATACGCAGTATTTT. Translation: CASSTTGSRDTQYF.